This TCR beta chain originates from a study of identifying expanded T cells in peripheral blood. The study, taken as a whole, reports: Two-week clone count variance significantly increased as total template count grew. Technical replicates showed roughly 1.2 changed clones; around 2 weeks approximately 16; four weeks 19.

During the collection period, no donor immune events like infections were recorded. For this clone: Its cognate antigen is unknown.

This CDR3 region has 13 residues. Germline assignment: CDR1 LNHDA and CDR2 SQIVND (reference sequence). The V and J ends lost 9 bases and 4 bases, in that order; junction bases with no gene match: 8. Sequencing used immunoSEQ multiplex PCR; TCRdb keeps in-frame clones, though not all of them. The data hold roughly 100,000 clones, with 87% observed a single time. This TCR derives from a person aged 18 to 75 in good health. The chain is built from TRBV19 and TRBJ1-2, with 7 bases identical to TRBD1. Material for sequencing was blood. This chain's CDR3 is CASRDSLTYGYTF. As DNA, the CDR3 is TGTGCCAGCCGGGACAGCTTAACCTATGGCTACACCTTC.